This T cell receptor (beta chain) originates from a study of blood T cell repertoires in COVID-19. Original processing notes: Amplification of reference gene primers was used by the study to estimate nucleated cell counts. Generated by immunoSEQ multiplex PCR, the TCRdb table keeps only in-frame clones and is missing some. V and J calls and clone size are given by that table; D and trimming were obtained from the DNA. The profile shows 120,000 to 150,000 clones, roughly three quarters of them singletons. With V trimmed by 1 base and J by 6 bases, 8 bases remained unmatched. The CDR3 contains 16 residues. Germline V CDR1 and CDR2: SGDLS, YYNGEE.

Sequencing input: peripheral blood. This sequence was found in a man aged 60 to 69 with acute or convalescent COVID-19. The chain couples TRBV9 to TRBJ2-2; 8 bases are a match to TRBD2. The CDR3 nucleotides are TGTGCCAGCAGCGTACCCCGGGGGGGGGTTCCCGGGGAGCTGTTTTTT. This translates into CASSVPRGGVPGELFF.